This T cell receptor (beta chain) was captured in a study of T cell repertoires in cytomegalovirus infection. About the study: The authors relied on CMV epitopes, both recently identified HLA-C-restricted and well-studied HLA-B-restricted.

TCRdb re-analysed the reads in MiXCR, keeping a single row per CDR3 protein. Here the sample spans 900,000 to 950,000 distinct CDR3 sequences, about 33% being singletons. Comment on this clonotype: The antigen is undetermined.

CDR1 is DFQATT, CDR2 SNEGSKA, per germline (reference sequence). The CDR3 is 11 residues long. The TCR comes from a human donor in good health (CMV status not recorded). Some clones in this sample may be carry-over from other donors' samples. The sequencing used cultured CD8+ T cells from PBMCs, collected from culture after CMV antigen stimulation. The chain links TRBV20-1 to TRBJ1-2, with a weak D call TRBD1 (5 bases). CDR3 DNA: TGCAGGGGACGAGGGTCGGATGGCTACACCTTC. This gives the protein CRGRGSDGYTF.